These T cell receptor beta chains were read from a single sample in a study of blood T cell repertoires in COVID-19. The repertoire was sequenced with immunoSEQ multiplex PCR; TCRdb's copy has only in-frame clones and lacks some. The profile shows 85,000 to 100,000 clones, 80% of them singletons. Material: peripheral blood. Receptor source: a man aged 50 to 60 who had recovered from COVID-19. CDR3s include the opening cysteine and the closing phenylalanine or tryptophan. D genes are given only for firm matches. Clone size is shown for a subset of rows, as once, few, many or a class of expanded clone.

J gene | D gene | V gene | clone size | CDR3 protein | CDR3 DNA
TRBJ2-1 | . | TRBV3-1/TRBV3-2 | . | CASSQELGGAGSYNEQFF | TGTGCCAGCAGCCAAGAGTTAGGGGGGGCGGGATCCTACAATGAGCAGTTCTTC
TRBJ2-7 | . | TRBV18 | . | CASSSTIGEQYF | TGTGCCAGCTCATCGACTATCGGCGAGCAGTACTTC
TRBJ1-6 | . | TRBV2 | . | CASSESLGAINSPLHF | TGTGCCAGCAGTGAATCCTTGGGGGCCATAAATTCACCCCTCCACTTT
TRBJ1-4 | TRBD1 | TRBV5-1 | . | CASSLGVTGGFGEKLFF | TGCGCCAGCAGCTTGGGGGTGACAGGGGGCTTTGGTGAAAAACTGTTTTTT
TRBJ1-1 | TRBD1 | TRBV5-1 | . | CASSRARGLTEAFF | TGCGCCAGCAGCAGAGCCAGGGGGCTTACTGAAGCTTTCTTT
TRBJ2-7 | . | TRBV9 | . | CASSVGEGENEQYF | TGTGCCAGCAGCGTAGGAGAGGGAGAGAACGAGCAGTACTTC
TRBJ2-3 | TRBD2 | TRBV3-1/TRBV3-2 | . | CASSQDPGLASDTQYF | TGTGCCAGCAGCCAAGATCCGGGACTAGCTTCCGATACGCAGTATTTT
TRBJ2-3 | TRBD2 | TRBV27 | . | CASSLSRLAGITDTQYF | TGTGCCAGCAGTTTATCGAGACTAGCGGGAATCACAGATACGCAGTATTTT
TRBJ2-5 | . | TRBV11-2 | few | CASSLGGGSETQYF | TGTGCCAGCAGCTTAGGAGGGGGTAGTGAGACCCAGTACTTC
TRBJ1-2 | . | TRBV5-1 | . | CASSPLAGSNYGYTF | TGCGCCAGCAGCCCGTTGGCCGGGTCTAACTATGGCTACACCTTC
TRBJ1-1 | . | TRBV29-1 | . | CSVTSPIETEAFF | TGCAGCGTTACCTCTCCGATTGAGACTGAAGCTTTCTTT
TRBJ1-6 | . | TRBV2 | . | CASSSGAGFNSPLHF | TGTGCCAGCAGTTCGGGAGCCGGGTTTAATTCACCCCTCCACTTT
TRBJ1-5 | TRBD1 | TRBV6-5 | . | CASSQGQSNQPQHF | TGTGCCAGCAGCCAGGGACAGAGCAATCAGCCCCAGCATTTT
TRBJ2-5 | . | TRBV5-6 | . | CASSPQGLQETQYF | TGTGCCAGCAGCCCTCAGGGGCTCCAAGAGACCCAGTACTTC
TRBJ2-2 | TRBD2 | TRBV5-6 | few | CASSLGLAGGPGTGELFF | TGTGCCAGCAGCTTAGGACTAGCGGGGGGGCCCGGCACCGGGGAGCTGTTTTTT
TRBJ2-1 | . | TRBV7-2 | . | CASSRWRASSYNEQFF | TGTGCCAGCAGTAGGTGGCGGGCAAGCTCCTACAATGAGCAGTTCTTC
TRBJ2-3 | . | TRBV5-1 | . | CASSSRERITDTQYF | TGCGCCAGCAGCTCCCGGGAGCGGATCACAGATACGCAGTATTTT
TRBJ2-1 | TRBD1 | TRBV6-6 | . | CASTSTGTGSNEQFF | TGTGCCAGCACCTCCACCGGGACAGGGTCAAATGAGCAGTTCTTC
TRBJ2-3 | . | TRBV21-1 | . | CASKQGGGTDTQYF | TGTGCCAGCAAGCAGGGGGGCGGCACAGATACGCAGTATTTT
TRBJ2-5 | TRBD1 | TRBV11-3 | . | CASSLSTGDGVVTQYF | TGTGCCAGCAGCTTATCGACAGGGGACGGGGTGGTGACCCAGTACTTC
TRBJ2-1 | TRBD2 | TRBV6-5 | many | CASRTSGRVGNEQFF | TGTGCCAGCAGAACTAGCGGGAGGGTTGGAAATGAGCAGTTCTTC
TRBJ2-1 | TRBD1 | TRBV7-9 | once | CASSSDRGTNEQFF | TGTGCCAGCAGCTCCGACAGGGGCACGAATGAGCAGTTCTTC
TRBJ1-3 | TRBD1 | TRBV14 | . | CASSQGQGAGNTIYF | TGTGCCAGCAGCCAAGGACAGGGGGCTGGAAACACCATATATTTT